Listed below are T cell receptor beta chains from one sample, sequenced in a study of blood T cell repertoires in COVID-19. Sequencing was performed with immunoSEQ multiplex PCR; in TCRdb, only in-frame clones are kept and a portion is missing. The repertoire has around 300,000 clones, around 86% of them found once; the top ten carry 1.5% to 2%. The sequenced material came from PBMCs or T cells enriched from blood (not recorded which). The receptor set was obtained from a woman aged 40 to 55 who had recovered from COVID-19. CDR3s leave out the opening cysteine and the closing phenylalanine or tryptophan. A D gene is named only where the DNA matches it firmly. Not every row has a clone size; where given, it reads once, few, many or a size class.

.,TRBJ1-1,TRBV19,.,ASSTGAPTEAF
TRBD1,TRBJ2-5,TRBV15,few,ATSKYRGETQY
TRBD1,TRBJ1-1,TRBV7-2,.,ASSGTGLTEAF
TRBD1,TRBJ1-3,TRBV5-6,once,ASSWRDSLSGNTIY
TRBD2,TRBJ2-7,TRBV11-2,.,ASSQLAGGSYEQY
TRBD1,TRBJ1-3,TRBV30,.,ACSGTGNFGNTIY
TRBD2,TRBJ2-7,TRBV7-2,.,ASSRLAGGPGYEQY
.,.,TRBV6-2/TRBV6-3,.,ASSYSGVPPQETQY
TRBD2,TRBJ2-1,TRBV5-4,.,ASSSRTSGTYNEQF
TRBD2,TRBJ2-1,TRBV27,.,ASSPDRREGSSYNEQF
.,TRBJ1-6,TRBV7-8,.,ASSLIGSSYNSPLH
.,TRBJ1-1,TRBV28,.,ASFTGDTEAF
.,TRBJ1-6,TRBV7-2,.,ASSLVGDFQSPLH
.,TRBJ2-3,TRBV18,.,ASSRSDGLSLDTQY
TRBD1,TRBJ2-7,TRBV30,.,AWSVRQGASYEQY
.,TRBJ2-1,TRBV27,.,ASSPYRGVDEQF
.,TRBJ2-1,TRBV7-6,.,ASSFQGGENEQF
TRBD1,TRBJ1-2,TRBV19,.,ASRTDREGSGYT
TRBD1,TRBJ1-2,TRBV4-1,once,ASSQEDRGGYGYT
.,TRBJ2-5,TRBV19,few,ASSISGPETQY
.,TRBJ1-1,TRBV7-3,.,ASSLNSGGTEAF
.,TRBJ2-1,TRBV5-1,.,ASSFSGVSYNEQF
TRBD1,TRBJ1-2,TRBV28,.,ASSLIGTGKNGYT
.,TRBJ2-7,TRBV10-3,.,AIRGRQGELAAQSGEQY
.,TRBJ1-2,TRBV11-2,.,ASSSGQLGYT
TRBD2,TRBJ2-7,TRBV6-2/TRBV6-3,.,ASSSVRGGGYEQY
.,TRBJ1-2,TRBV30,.,AWSGALRGAHGYT
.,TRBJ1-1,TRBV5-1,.,ASSLSGVNTEAF
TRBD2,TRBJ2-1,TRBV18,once,ASSPLATSGGEQF
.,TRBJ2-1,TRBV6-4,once,ASSASAGSYNEQF
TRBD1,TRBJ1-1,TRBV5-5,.,ASSNTGGGTEAF
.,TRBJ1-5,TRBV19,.,ASSPRGGGQPQH
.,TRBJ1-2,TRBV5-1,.,ASSLIAGFVGLDYGYT
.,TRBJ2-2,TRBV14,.,ASSQALGALAGELF
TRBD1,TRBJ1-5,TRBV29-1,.,SVGTGAFQPQH